Each of the 15 T cell receptor beta chains below was sequenced from the same sample in a study of OX40 agonist ivuxolimab in advanced cancers. Data came from immunoSEQ multiplex PCR; TCRdb stores just in-frame clones and leaves some out. The sample holds roughly 20,000 clones, about 86% seen once. The sequenced sample was CD4+ or CD8+ T cells sorted from blood, obtained in a trial of the OX40 agonist ivuxolimab. These receptors were taken from an adult with an advanced solid tumor such as melanoma, head and neck, liver or kidney cancer.

This chain joins TRBV7-2 and TRBJ2-7; TRBD2 aligns across 9 bases. Germline V gene sequence: CDR1 SGHTA, CDR2 FQGNSA. Unmatched junction bases numbered 8, after V lost 3 bases and J lost 5 bases. This CDR3 has 15 residues. CDR3 in amino acids: CASSFPELAGHEQYF. As DNA, the CDR3 is TGTGCCAGCAGCTTTCCGGAACTAGCGGGCCACGAGCAGTACTTC.

The V and J genes are TRBV5-1 and TRBJ1-2, with D tentatively TRBD1 (5 bases). V shed 0 bases and J shed 0 bases, with 12 bases lying between them. This CDR3 has 16 amino acids. Germline V gene sequence: CDR1 SGHRS, CDR2 YFSETQ. In DNA, the CDR3 is TGCGCCAGCAGCTTGGCCCGGGACGCAGCTAACTATGGCTACACCTTC. Amino acids: CASSLARDAANYGYTF.

V usage is TRBV6-6 and J usage is TRBJ2-3; D is undetermined. CDR1 is MNHNY and CDR2 is SVGAGI in the germline V gene (reference sequence). The CDR3 covers 16 residues. The germline V and J ends were trimmed by 6 bases and 1 base, with 17 bases remaining between them. CDR3 sequence: CASSHAATRRTDTQYF. The CDR3 nucleotides are TGTGCCAGCAGCCATGCGGCGACACGGCGCACAGATACGCAGTATTTT.

The genes are TRBV28 and TRBJ2-7, with TRBD2 as a possible D gene (6 bases). CDR1 is MDHEN and CDR2 is SYDVKM in the germline V gene. V was cut by 3 bases and J by 0 bases, with 9 bases left in between. The CDR3 is made up of 14 amino acids. For the CDR3, the DNA is TGTGCCAGCAGTTTGTCGGGAGTCTCCTACGAGCAGTACTTC. Protein product: CASSLSGVSYEQYF.

The chain recombines TRBV7-9 with TRBJ2-1; TRBD2 matches 7 bases. The CDR3 extends over 12 amino acids. V gave up 6 bases and J gave up 5 bases; unmatched junction bases: 1. From germline, CDR1 is SEHNR and CDR2 FQNEAQ (reference sequence). The chain's CDR3 is CASSGGDNEQFF. DNA for the CDR3: TGTGCCAGCAGTGGGGGGGACAATGAGCAGTTCTTC.

This clone was counted between two and nine times. The chain joins TRBV7-2 to TRBJ2-7; 7 positions match TRBD2. The CDR3 is 13 residues long. Trimming removed 5 bases from V and 3 bases from J; junction bases left unmatched: 4. Germline V gene data show CDR1 as SGHTA and CDR2 as FQGNSA. CDR3 sequence (DNA): TGTGCCAGCAGCCAGCGGGACGACTACGAGCAGTACTTC. Its protein is CASSQRDDYEQYF.

The chain is built from TRBV19 and TRBJ2-7; possibly TRBD1 for D (5 bases). V was shortened by 3 bases and J by 0 bases, with 9 bases between the two germline ends. The CDR3 has 14 residues. Germline-derived CDR1 and CDR2 are LNHDA and SQIVND (reference sequence). For the CDR3, the DNA is TGTGCCAGTAGTATGACAGCGAGCTCCTACGAGCAGTACTTC. Translating gives CASSMTASSYEQYF. Based on the CDR3 plus reference TRBV19 and TRBJ2-7, the full variable domain is DGGITQSPKYLFRKEGQNVTLSCEQNLNHDAMYWYRQDPGQGLRLIYYSQIVNDFQKGDIAEGYSVSREKKESFPLTVTSAQKNPTAFYLCASSMTASSYEQYFGPGTRLTVT.

The chain uses TRBV11-3 and TRBJ2-1; 9 bases align to TRBD2. Germline V lookup: CDR1 SGHNT, CDR2 YENEEA. CDR3 length: 14 residues. V was clipped by 5 bases and J by 11 bases; unmatched bases: 10. CDR3 region: CASSPTRLAVQQFF. CDR3 DNA: TGTGCCAGCAGCCCCACTAGACTAGCGGTCCAGCAGTTCTTC.

V and J are TRBV5-6 and TRBJ2-7; TRBD2 aligns across 10 bases. The CDR3 consists of 16 residues. V lost 3 bases to trimming and J lost 6 bases; unmatched junction nucleotides: 12. Germline V CDR1 and CDR2: SGHDT, YYEEEE. The CDR3, as DNA: TGTGCCAGCAGCTACCGGAGCGGGAGGGCCGTTAGCGAGCAGTACTTC. Protein product: CASSYRSGRAVSEQYF. The entire variable domain, with the rest obtained from reference TRBV5-6 and TRBJ2-7, is as follows: DAGVTQSPTHLIKTRGQQVTLRCSPKSGHDTVSWYQQALGQGPQFIFQYYEEEERQRGNFPDRFSGHQFPNYSSELNVNALLLGDSALYLCASSYRSGRAVSEQYFGPGTRLTVT.

V is TRBV30 and J is TRBJ1-6; 7 nucleotides align to TRBD1. Germline trimming cut 3 bases from V and 10 bases from J; bases unmatched to any gene: 9. CDR3 size: 14 residues. From germline, CDR1 is GTSNPN and CDR2 SVGIG (reference sequence). The CDR3 DNA reads as TGTGCCTGGAGCGGAACAGGGGCCAGGTCACCCCTCCACTTT. It specifies CAWSGTGARSPLHF.

The V gene is TRBV4-1, the J gene TRBJ1-1; D perhaps matches TRBD1 (5 bases). The V and J ends lost 4 bases and 4 bases respectively, with 13 bases between them. The CDR3 extends over 14 amino acids. Per the germline V gene, CDR1 is MGHRA and CDR2 is YSYEKL. The CDR3 protein is CASSPHGGGTEAFF. CDR3 DNA: TGCGCCAGCAGCCCGCATGGGGGTGGCACTGAAGCTTTCTTT.

The V gene is TRBV7-2, the J gene TRBJ2-1; D remains unclear. This CDR3 contains 14 residues. V was pared by 4 bases and J by 0 bases, with 7 bases between. Germline CDR1 SGHTA, CDR2 FQGNSA. CDR3 sequence reads: CASSSSSSYNEQFF. CDR3 bases: TGTGCCAGCAGCTCGTCTAGCTCCTACAATGAGCAGTTCTTC.

The V and J genes are TRBV11-3 and TRBJ2-1, with D possibly being TRBD1 or TRBD2 (5 bases each). The CDR3 covers 16 residues. Looked up from germline, CDR1 is SGHNT and CDR2 is YENEEA. V gave up 5 bases and J gave up 0 bases, with 14 bases separating them. CDR3 DNA sequence: TGTGCCAGCAGCCCCGATGGGACCAGCTCCTACAATGAGCAGTTCTTC. It codes for CASSPDGTSSYNEQFF.

Concerning this clone: A read error may account for a junction end that differs from germline. At the DNA level, this CDR3 is encoded by other sequences in the same sample as well. The genes are TRBV19 and TRBJ2-2; TRBD2 might be the D (6 bases). The CDR3 consists of 16 residues. Germline CDR1 LNHDA, CDR2 SQIVND (reference sequence). CDR3 region: CASSSGGGWFTGELFF. CDR3 DNA: TGTGCCAGTAGTTCCGGAGGAGGGTGGTTCACCGGAGAGCTGTTTTTT. Based on the CDR3 plus reference TRBV19 and TRBJ2-2, the full variable domain is DGGITQSPKYLFRKEGQNVTLSCEQNLNHDAMYWYRQDPGQGLRLIYYSQIVNDFQKGDIAEGYSVSREKKESFPLTVTSAQKNPTAFYLCASSSGGGWFTGELFFGEGSRLTVL.

This clone was seen just once. V usage is TRBV10-2 and J usage is TRBJ1-3; no clear D. The CDR3 length is 15 residues. V lost 0 bases and J 0 bases, leaving 6 bases between the germline ends. The germline V gene encodes CDR1 WSHSY and CDR2 SAAADI. The CDR3 protein is CASSESRASGNTIYF. The CDR3 nucleotides read TGCGCCAGCAGTGAGTCGAGGGCCTCTGGAAACACCATATATTTT.